This T cell receptor (beta chain) came from a study of shared clonotypes between healthy human individuals. The wider study: Aged between 18 and 49, the donors were a couple of women and three men. Whole-study results and caveats: Donors were few, which limited the genetic and exposure-history diversity represented.

Remarks on this clone: Its antigen is undetermined.

Assay execution proceeded at the deep level. The repertoire was sequenced with immunoSEQ multiplex PCR; TCRdb's copy has only in-frame clones and lacks some. The data contain about 710,000 clones, 73% of them seen just once; the ten biggest clones take up around 1.8%. Germline CDR1 KGHSH, CDR2 LQKENI. With V trimmed by 0 bases and J by 6 bases, 5 bases remained unmatched. The CDR3 has 16 amino acids. This clonotype was obtained from a woman aged 25 to 45 in good health. Material for sequencing was memory CD4+ T cells sorted from blood. The subset was: CD45RA-negative fraction. This chain links TRBV18 with TRBJ2-1; 10 bases are shared with TRBD1. CDR3 bases: TGTGCCAGCTCACCACCGCTGGGACAGGGGTTCAATGAGCAGTTCTTC. It yields the protein CASSPPLGQGFNEQFF. Together with reference TRBV18 and TRBJ2-1, the CDR3 gives the full variable domain: NAGVMQNPRHLVRRRGQEARLRCSPMKGHSHVYWYRQLPEEGLKFMVYLQKENIIDESGMPKERFSAEFPKEGPSILRIQQVVRGDSAAYFCASSPPLGQGFNEQFFGPGTRLTVL.